This T cell receptor (beta chain) comes out of a study of T-cell memory formation after mild COVID-19. About the research overall: Clustering of TCRs was largely donor specific. Study-wide findings and caveats: Within pre-infection memory, some responding clones were found, suggesting cross-reactive memory joined. Later expanders leaned CD4+, whereas clones that contracted between day 15 and 85 were balanced CD4/CD8.

This clonotype was detected a few times. Its antigen is not identified. The V gene's germline CDR1 is SGHTA and CDR2 FQGNSA. V was pared by 5 bases and J by 0 bases, with 14 bases between. The CDR3 runs 16 residues. TCR alpha and TCR beta cDNA libraries carrying sample barcodes and UMIs were produced by 5'RACE using constant-segment primers. TCRdb independently ran MiXCR on the 5' RACE reads; one entry per CDR3 protein. The sample consists of under 550,000 distinct CDR3 sequences, about a sixth of them appearing once. The rearrangement joins TRBV7-2 to TRBJ2-1; D perhaps matches TRBD2 (6 bases). The clonotype originates from a man aged 18 to 35 who had mild COVID-19 (a few samples of this study predate the infection). Cell type and time point are not known. Sequenced material: PBMCs or a T cell subset sorted from them (not recorded which). The CDR3 reads CASSRGLSLSYNEQFF. The CDR3 nucleotides are TGTGCCAGCAGCCGTGGACTATCCCTCTCCTACAATGAGCAGTTCTTC.